The 26 T cell receptor beta chains presented below share a single source sample, sequenced in a study of vaccination and CD4 T cells after COVID-19. Cultured CD4+ T cell DNA was sequenced using the Oncomine TCR Beta short-read assay. In TCRdb, the PCR reads were re-called with MiXCR into one record per CDR3 protein. The sample carries 15,000 to 20,000 distinct CDR3 sequences, 70% to 80% recorded once. Which antigens these TCRs recognize remains unknown. Noted treatment: approximately nine-day PBMC culture with coronavirus spike peptide pools or control peptides (ViraFEST assay). The sample consisted of CD4+ T cells from blood, cultured in vitro. The origin of the receptors is a human donor who had recovered from COVID-19.

V is TRBV5-1 and J is TRBJ2-7; D is unresolved. Germline-derived CDR1 and CDR2 are SGHRS and YFSETQ. With 4 bases removed from V and 3 bases from J, the gap between germline ends came to 14 bases. The CDR3 runs to 14 residues. This chain's CDR3 is CASSPPDVLYEQYF. DNA of the CDR3: TGCGCCAGCAGCCCCCCCGACGTCCTCTACGAGCAGTACTTC.

This chain connects TRBV11-2 to TRBJ2-7, with a weak D call TRBD1 (6 bases). Trimming removed 5 bases at V and 3 bases at J, with 26 bases between. The CDR3 consists of 18 residues. Germline CDR1 is SGHAT and CDR2 is FQNNGV. In DNA, the CDR3 is TGTGCCAGCAGCCTGGATAACAGGGCCTTTCTGACTATCTACGAGCAGTACTTC. Amino acid sequence: CASSLDNRAFLTIYEQYF.

This clonotype has more than one count but fewer than ten. This chain links TRBV19 with TRBJ2-4; 7 bases agree with TRBD2. V lost 5 bases, J lost 6 bases, and 7 bases stayed unmatched. The CDR3 totals 14 residues. Germline loops: CDR1 LNHDA, CDR2 SQIVND (reference sequence). CDR3 nucleotide sequence: TGTGCCAGTAGTCCCCGGACTAGTAGAAACATTCAGTACTTC. It encodes CASSPRTSRNIQYF.

The chain recombines TRBV7-9 with TRBJ1-4; D is unresolved. CDR1 SEHNR and CDR2 FQNEAQ come from the germline V gene (reference sequence). The V end was cut by 4 bases, the J end by 12 bases, with 9 bases between. CDR3 length equals 11 residues. CDR3 coding DNA: TGTGCCAGCAGCTCCCACCCCCAACTGTTTTTT. This translates into CASSSHPQLFF.

The chain joins TRBV28 to TRBJ1-1, with unresolved D. Germline CDR1 is MDHEN and CDR2 is SYDVKM. Trimming left V 2 bases short and J 11 bases short, with 12 bases between. The CDR3 contains 12 residues. CDR3 in DNA: TGTGCCAGCAGTTTAGCGGGCCCTCGGGCTTTCTTT. It codes for CASSLAGPRAFF.

The chain carries TRBV27 and TRBJ1-2; 8 bases agree with TRBD1. CDR3 length: 15 amino acids. Germline trimming cut 6 bases from V and 2 bases from J; bases unmatched to any gene: 8. Germline CDR1 and CDR2: MNHEY and SMNVEV (reference sequence). The CDR3 nucleotides read TGTGCCAGCAGGGCGGCGGGACAGGAAAACTATGGCTACACCTTC. Amino acid sequence: CASRAAGQENYGYTF.

This sequence joins TRBV6-1 and TRBJ1-2, with a weak D call TRBD1 (6 bases). Per germline, CDR1 MNHNS and CDR2 SASEGT. V gave up 6 bases and J gave up 4 bases, with 15 bases separating them. The CDR3 runs 14 residues. In DNA, the CDR3 is TGTGCCAGCAGGCCCAATACAGGGACCTATGGCTACACCTTC. Translation gives CASRPNTGTYGYTF.

This chain connects TRBV19 to TRBJ1-4; perhaps TRBD1 as D (5 bases). Trimming shortened V by 5 bases and J by 8 bases, and 18 bases separated the two germline ends. Germline V CDR1 and CDR2: LNHDA, SQIVND (reference sequence). There are 15 residues in the CDR3. The CDR3 region is CASSSDSPGIEKLFF. In nucleotides, the CDR3 is TGTGCCAGTAGTTCCGACAGCCCGGGGATCGAAAAACTGTTTTTT.

The rearrangement links TRBV7-2 to TRBJ2-5; TRBD2 aligns across 11 bases. V lost 1 base and J lost 5; bases outside the gene matches: 3. This CDR3 has 15 residues. Germline assignment: CDR1 SGHTA and CDR2 FQGNSA. The CDR3 loop is CASSLGLAGFETQYF. CDR3 nucleotide sequence: TGTGCCAGCAGCTTAGGACTAGCGGGGTTTGAGACCCAGTACTTC.

The CDR3 sequence is CASSLGASYEQYF. CDR3 coding DNA: TGTGCCAGCAGTCTCGGGGCCTCCTACGAGCAGTACTTC. This chain joins TRBV28 and TRBJ2-7, with D tentatively TRBD1 or TRBD2 (5 bases each). The CDR3 runs 13 residues. Looked up from germline, CDR1 is MDHEN and CDR2 is SYDVKM. Trimming removed 5 bases at V and 0 bases at J, with 8 bases between.

The V gene is TRBV20-1, the J gene TRBJ2-5; D is ambiguous. CDR3 length equals 13 residues. Germline CDR1 DFQATT, CDR2 SNEGSKA (reference sequence). The V and J ends lost 3 bases and 2 bases respectively, with 10 bases between them. In DNA form, the CDR3 reads TGCAGTGCTAGCCGATGGCCACAAGAGACCCAGTACTTC. Protein sequence: CSASRWPQETQYF.

The rearrangement uses TRBV27 and TRBJ2-2; 15 bases are a match to TRBD2. The CDR3 runs to 15 residues. The germline gives CDR1 MNHEY, CDR2 SMNVEV (reference sequence). The CDR3 nucleotides are TGTGGGACGGGACTAGCGGGGGGTCGCACCGGGGAGCTGTTTTTT. Its protein is CGTGLAGGRTGELFF.

The V and J genes are TRBV5-4 and TRBJ2-5; D possibly uses TRBD1 or TRBD2 (5 bases each). Trimming took 4 bases from V and 7 from J, leaving 14 bases between them. The CDR3 is made up of 13 amino acids. CDR1 SGHNT and CDR2 YYREEE come from the germline V gene (reference sequence). Here the CDR3 DNA reads TGTGCCAGCAGCCGGGACGGCCCGGGGACCCAGTACTTC. Amino acids: CASSRDGPGTQYF.

This clonotype was seen only a few times. The chain has TRBV6-1 and TRBJ1-4; D may be TRBD1 (5 bases). Looked up from germline, CDR1 is MNHNS and CDR2 is SASEGT. This CDR3 region has 15 residues. V was pared by 4 bases and J by 3 bases, with 12 bases between. The CDR3 DNA sequence: TGTGCCAGCAGTGTCACCGGGACGGCTAATGAAAAACTGTTTTTT. This codes for CASSVTGTANEKLFF.

The genes are TRBV10-3 and TRBJ2-1; D is unclear. CDR1 and CDR2 (germline): ENHRY, SYGVKD. The CDR3 length is 14 residues. Trimming shortened V by 2 bases and J by 0 bases, and 5 bases separated the two germline ends. In DNA, the CDR3 is TGTGCCATCAGTGAGGGGAACTCCTACAATGAGCAGTTCTTC. As protein: CAISEGNSYNEQFF.

This clonotype was found once. The CDR3: CSVEWGADQPQHF. CDR3 DNA sequence: TGCAGCGTTGAATGGGGAGCGGATCAGCCCCAGCATTTT. The rearrangement joins TRBV29-1 to TRBJ1-5; D ambiguous. V lost 2 bases and J 5 bases, leaving 10 bases between the germline ends. This CDR3 has 13 amino acids. Germline loops: CDR1 SQVTM, CDR2 ANQGSEA.

The chain uses TRBV7-8 and TRBJ2-7; the D is unclear. The V gene lost 3 bases and the J gene lost 2 bases, with 23 bases spanning the gap. Germline V lookup: CDR1 SGHVS, CDR2 FQNEAQ. The CDR3 spans 18 residues. CDR3 sequence: CASSFRRPVARSAYEQYF. The CDR3 nucleotides are TGTGCCAGCAGCTTTAGACGCCCCGTGGCCAGGAGCGCCTACGAGCAGTACTTC.

The chain employs TRBV6-1 and TRBJ1-1; possible D gene TRBD1, 5 bases. The CDR3 is 13 residues long. V gave up 2 bases and J gave up 3 bases, with 7 bases separating them. Germline values: CDR1 MNHNS, CDR2 SASEGT. CDR3 DNA sequence: TGTGCCAGCAGTGAAACGGGGGACACTGAAGCTTTCTTT. This encodes CASSETGDTEAFF.

The rearrangement links TRBV7-2 to TRBJ2-5, with TRBD2 as a possible D gene (6 bases). This CDR3 has 14 amino acids. V lost 7 bases and J lost 5, with 17 bases in between. Germline V gene lookup returns CDR1 SGHTA and CDR2 FQGNSA. The CDR3 nucleotides read TGTGCCAGCACCCCCCGGGGAGGAGGGGAGACCCAGTACTTC. Translation gives CASTPRGGGETQYF.

The chain combines TRBV6-1 with TRBJ2-4; D call uncertain. The CDR3 is 12 amino acids. Trimming shortened V by 7 bases and J by 1 base, and 5 bases separated the two germline ends. CDR1 is MNHNS, CDR2 SASEGT, per germline. Here the CDR3 reads CASTRAKNIQYF. The CDR3 DNA reads TGTGCCAGCACCAGGGCCAAAAACATTCAGTACTTC.

This chain connects TRBV29-1 to TRBJ1-1, with D uncertain. Germline values: CDR1 SQVTM, CDR2 ANQGSEA. The length of the CDR3 is 13 residues. Trimming took 0 bases from V and 6 from J, leaving 11 bases between them. CDR3: CSVEDFLGAEAFF. CDR3 coding DNA: TGCAGCGTTGAAGACTTCTTGGGCGCTGAAGCTTTCTTT.

This clonotype came up a few times. The chain is built from TRBV12-3 or TRBV12-4 and TRBJ1-3; D gene unclear. This CDR3 contains 13 residues. V lost 6 bases to trimming and J lost 4 bases, with 10 bases between them. The CDR3 bases are TGTGCCAGCAGCCCGTCGAGGGGAAACACCATATATTTT. Translating gives CASSPSRGNTIYF.

V gene TRBV28 combines with J gene TRBJ1-2; no reliable D call. Germline V CDR1 and CDR2: MDHEN, SYDVKM. The CDR3 covers 15 residues. V lost 4 bases and J lost 4, with 16 bases in between. The chain's CDR3 is CASSSPSPLGYGYTF. The CDR3 DNA is TGTGCCAGCAGTTCCCCAAGCCCACTGGGCTATGGCTACACCTTC.

The chain couples TRBV25-1 to TRBJ2-1; D is perhaps TRBD2 (7 bases). Germline assignment: CDR1 MGHDK and CDR2 SYGVNS. The CDR3 extends over 11 amino acids. The V gene lost 6 bases and the J gene lost 9 bases, with 9 bases spanning the gap. CDR3 in amino acids: CASRGGGEQFF. The CDR3 DNA sequence: TGTGCCAGCAGAGGGGGGGGTGAGCAGTTCTTC.

This clonotype has just a few counts. V usage is TRBV11-2 and J usage is TRBJ2-7; 8 bases match TRBD2. Germline-derived CDR1 and CDR2 are SGHAT and FQNNGV. V gave up 5 bases and J gave up 1 base; unmatched junction bases: 4. The CDR3 runs to 14 residues. The DNA for the CDR3 is TGTGCCAGCAGCCAACGGGGGGGTTCCTACGAGCAGTACTTC. Translated: CASSQRGGSYEQYF.

The chain is built from TRBV19 and TRBJ2-7; 10 positions match TRBD2. J was trimmed by 5 bases and V by 7 bases; bases with no gene match: 11. Germline V lookup: CDR1 LNHDA, CDR2 SQIVND (reference sequence). The CDR3 sequence is 15 residues long. CDR3 sequence (DNA): TGTGCCAGTAAGACGTTACTAGCGGGAATGGACGAGCAGTACTTC. This encodes CASKTLLAGMDEQYF.